This is a list of T cell receptor beta chains from one sample in a study of blood T cell repertoires in COVID-19. Assay used: immunoSEQ multiplex PCR; TCRdb lists only in-frame clones, some missing. Of 100,000 to 150,000 clones in the sample, about 88% are singletons; the top ten hold approximately 1.1%. The source material was peripheral blood. The receptors originated from a woman aged 80 or older with acute or convalescent COVID-19. Each CDR3 is given with its conserved first and last residue. The D gene is left open where the match is weak. Only some rows state a clone size, as once, few, many or a class for expanded clones.

abundance,d_gene,j_gene,v_gene,CDR3aa,CDR3nt
.,.,TRBJ1-6,TRBV10-3,CAISESLRGNNSPLHF,TGTGCCATCAGTGAGTCCTTGCGGGGGAATAATTCACCCCTCCACTTT
few,TRBD1,TRBJ2-2,TRBV5-4,CASSLRQGNTGELFF,TGTGCCAGCAGCTTAAGACAGGGGAACACCGGGGAGCTGTTTTTT
.,TRBD1,TRBJ2-4,TRBV5-1,CASSPTGRENIQYF,TGCGCCAGCAGCCCGACAGGGCGGGAAAACATTCAGTACTTC
.,.,TRBJ2-7,TRBV5-6,CASSLSPSGSPEQYF,TGTGCCAGCAGCCTGTCTCCCTCTGGGAGCCCCGAGCAGTACTTC
.,.,TRBJ2-2,TRBV10-3,CAIRAGGELFF,TGTGCCATCAGGGCGGGGGGGGAGCTGTTTTTT
.,.,TRBJ2-7,TRBV4-3,CASSQELGGYEQYF,TGCGCCAGCAGCCAAGAATTGGGGGGCTACGAGCAGTACTTC
.,.,TRBJ1-1,TRBV6-5,CASSRGGNTEAFF,TGTGCCAGCAGCCGGGGGGGGAACACTGAAGCTTTCTTT
.,TRBD1,TRBJ2-4,TRBV7-9,CASSRGEDLVGTGDQNIQYF,TGTGCCAGCAGCCGGGGGGAGGACCTTGTGGGGACAGGGGACCAAAACATTCAGTACTTC
.,.,TRBJ1-5,TRBV28,CASSSTVGPQHF,TGTGCCAGCAGTTCTACTGTTGGGCCCCAGCATTTT
.,.,TRBJ1-6,TRBV7-2,CASSLKLPGSSSYNSPLHF,TGTGCCAGCAGCTTAAAGTTACCGGGATCGAGCTCCTATAATTCACCCCTCCACTTT
.,.,TRBJ1-1,TRBV6-2/TRBV6-3,CASSTVRTEAFF,TGTGCCAGCAGTACGGTGAGGACTGAAGCTTTCTTT
.,.,TRBJ1-3,TRBV28,CASSYGQPGPAGGSGNTIYF,TGTGCCAGCAGTTACGGACAGCCAGGGCCCGCTGGGGGCTCTGGAAACACCATATATTTT
.,.,TRBJ2-1,TRBV2,CASRELGWGPNEQFF,TGTGCCAGCAGGGAACTTGGATGGGGGCCTAATGAGCAGTTCTTC